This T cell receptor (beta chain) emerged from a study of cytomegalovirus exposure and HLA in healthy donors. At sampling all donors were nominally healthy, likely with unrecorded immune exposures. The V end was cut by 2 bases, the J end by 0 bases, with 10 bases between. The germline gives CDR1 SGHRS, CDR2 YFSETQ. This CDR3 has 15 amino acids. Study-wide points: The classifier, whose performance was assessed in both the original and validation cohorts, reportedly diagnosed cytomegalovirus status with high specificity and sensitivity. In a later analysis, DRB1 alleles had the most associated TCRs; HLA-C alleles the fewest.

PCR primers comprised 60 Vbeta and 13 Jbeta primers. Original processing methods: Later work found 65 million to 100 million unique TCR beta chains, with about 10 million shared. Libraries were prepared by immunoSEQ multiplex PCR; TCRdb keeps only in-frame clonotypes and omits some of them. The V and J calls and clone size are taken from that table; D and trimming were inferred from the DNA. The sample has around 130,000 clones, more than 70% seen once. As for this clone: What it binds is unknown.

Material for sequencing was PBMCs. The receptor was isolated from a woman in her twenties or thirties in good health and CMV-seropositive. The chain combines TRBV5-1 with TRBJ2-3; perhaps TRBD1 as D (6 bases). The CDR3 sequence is CASSLGTPSTDTQYF. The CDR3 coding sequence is TGCGCCAGCAGCTTAGGGACACCTAGCACAGATACGCAGTATTTT. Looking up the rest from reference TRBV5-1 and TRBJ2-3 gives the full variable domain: KAGVTQTPRYLIKTRGQQVTLSCSPISGHRSVSWYQQTPGQGLQFLFEYFSETQRNKGNFPGRFSGRQFSNSRSEMNVSTLELGDSALYLCASSLGTPSTDTQYFGPGTRLTVL.